This TCR beta chain was identified in a study of blood T cells in healthy people across ages. The study drew donors from healthy Caucasian individuals in Russia aged about 6 to 95. This clonotype came up a few times. Using a J-beta primer mix together with a sample-barcoded 5' primer, a second PCR was run for roughly 6 to 11 cycles. TCRdb reprocessed the 5' RACE reads with MiXCR, giving one entry per CDR3 protein. The sample records around 800,000 distinct CDR3 sequences, about a quarter being singletons. The same data also contributed to another study, on T cells of mothers and their children.

The sequencing sample was made of blood. This sequence originates from a boy aged 10-17 years in good health.

The CDR3: CASSRYGLGGNTIYF. The CDR3 coding sequence is TGTGCCAGCAGCCGTTACGGACTGGGGGGAAACACCATATATTTT. This chain links TRBV6-6 with TRBJ1-3, with D uncertain. The length of the CDR3 is 15 residues. Germline V lookup: CDR1 MNHNY, CDR2 SVGAGI (reference sequence). V gave up 6 bases and J gave up 4 bases, with 16 bases separating them.